This TCR beta chain came from a study of radiotherapy plus CTLA-4 blockade in lung cancer. The data were produced by immunoSEQ multiplex PCR, yet TCRdb's version contains in-frame clones alone and is incomplete. The sample consists of 45,000 to 55,000 clones, 76% of them appearing once. Study-wide results and caveats: Subsequent to radiotherapy plus ipilimumab, tumor-derived TCR clones underwent expansion in blood. Dynamics of early blood T cell clones, together with interferon-beta, were reportedly the best predictors of response.

Lung cancer patients with chemo-refractory metastatic non-small-cell disease were given focal radiation plus CTLA-4 blockade with ipilimumab. Of note for this clone: Antigen specificity is unknown.

V lost 0 bases, J lost 6 bases, and 5 bases stayed unmatched. Germline V gene lookup returns CDR1 MGHRA and CDR2 YSYEKL. The CDR3 extends over 16 amino acids. The TCR comes from a human donor with non-small cell lung cancer who had stable disease on radiotherapy plus ipilimumab. This sequence joins TRBV4-1 and TRBJ2-1; 10 bases agree with TRBD2. The sequencing here drew on peripheral blood, taken from a patient treated with radiotherapy plus ipilimumab. The CDR3 DNA reads as TGCGCCAGCAGCCAAGATAGTGGGACTAGCGTCAATGAGCAGTTCTTC. The encoded protein is CASSQDSGTSVNEQFF.